A single TCR beta chain is shown here with its context. Its antigen remains unknown. The record originates from a study of CD8 T cells in Susac syndrome. The wider study: The sequenced Susac syndrome patients included about 6 who had clinically active disease and fewer than ten who were in remission.

The RNA, roughly 0.5 to 1 ug, was put through reverse transcription using random hexamers. A multiplex approach, immunoSEQ multiplex PCR, amplified TCR beta CDR3 across 54 Vbeta and 13 Jbeta. From the immunoSEQ multiplex PCR reads, TCRdb called clonotypes with MiXCR, one entry per CDR3 protein. Altogether 85,000 to 130,000 distinct CDR3 sequences are present, approximately 93% being singletons, with the ten largest covering 0.41%. Sequencing targeted TCR beta in T cells from blood (CD8+ and CD4+). CDR3 length: 15 residues. With 3 bases clipped from V and 5 bases from J, the junction kept 8 bases outside the gene matches. The germline V gene encodes CDR1 LGHDT and CDR2 YNNKEL (reference sequence). Findings and caveats of the study: In TEMRA cells and active patients, CD8+ clonal expansion in Susac reached its peak.

This clonotype was obtained from a human donor with Susac syndrome. The sequencing sample was made of CD8+ T cells from PBMCs. The rearrangement joins TRBV3-1 to TRBJ2-7; 9 positions agree with TRBD1. In DNA, the CDR3 is TGTGCCAGCAGCCATGCCGGGACAGGGCGGAACGAGCAGTACTTC. This encodes CASSHAGTGRNEQYF.